The 3 T cell receptor beta chains given below trace back to one sample, sequenced in a study of shared clonotypes between healthy human individuals. Profiling relied on immunoSEQ multiplex PCR, and the TCRdb table lists in-frame clones only, not all of them. The sample shows some 2,000,000 clones, 85% to 95% of them seen only once. Input material: naive CD4+ T cells sorted from blood. Subset reported: CD45RA+ positively selected. The receptor set was obtained from a young man in good health.

Here the CDR3 DNA reads TGTGCCAGCAGCATATCCCGGGACTCCTTACTTGGGGCCAACGTCCTGACTTTC. Translating gives CASSISRDSLLGANVLTF. This chain connects TRBV11-1 to TRBJ2-6; D perhaps matches TRBD2 (6 bases). V lost 5 bases, J lost 3 bases, and 20 bases lay in between. This CDR3 comprises 18 residues. Germline lookup yields CDR1 SGHAT and CDR2 FQDESV (reference sequence). The full variable domain, completed using reference TRBV11-1 and TRBJ2-6, is EAEVAQSPRYKITEKSQAVAFWCDPISGHATLYWYRQILGQGPELLVQFQDESVVDDSQLPKDRFSAERLKGVDSTLKIQPAELGDSAMYLCASSISRDSLLGANVLTFGAGSRLTVL.

This chain joins TRBV4-1 and TRBJ1-3; D is unclear. The CDR3 consists of 17 residues. The V and J ends lost 0 bases and 0 bases respectively, with 12 bases between them. The V gene's germline CDR1 is MGHRA and CDR2 YSYEKL. The CDR3 nucleotides are TGCGCCAGCAGCCAAGAGGAATACGCAATCTCTGGAAACACCATATATTTT. Its protein is CASSQEEYAISGNTIYF.

The chain has TRBV30 and TRBJ2-5, with 8 bases fitting TRBD1. The J segment lost 6 bases and the V segment lost 1 base, leaving 4 bases of the junction unmatched. This CDR3 has 13 amino acids. CDR1 GTSNPN and CDR2 SVGIG come from the germline V gene (reference sequence). The CDR3 DNA follows: TGTGCCTGGAGTGGGACAGGGCCAAAGACCCAGTACTTC. This encodes CAWSGTGPKTQYF.